The 18 T cell receptor beta chains below come from one sample, sequenced in a study of T cells in localized non-small cell lung cancer. Some clones are missing from TCRdb's copy, which holds only in-frame ones; the method was immunoSEQ multiplex PCR. In the table there are around 140,000 clones, roughly 90% of which are singletons. The source material was peripheral blood, sampled before any cancer treatment. The receptors originated from a female donor of 60 years or more with stage I lung adenocarcinoma.

V is TRBV7-2 and J is TRBJ2-1; weak D call: TRBD2 (5 bases). V was pared by 3 bases and J by 4 bases, with 16 bases between. The CDR3 contains 16 residues. The germline CDR1 and CDR2 sequences are SGHTA and FQGNSA. The CDR3 DNA reads TGTGCCAGCAGCTTCTCACGGGGAAGTGGGTACAATGAGCAGTTCTTC. Its translation is CASSFSRGSGYNEQFF. The full variable domain, in which reference TRBV7-2 and TRBJ2-1 provide the parts outside the CDR3, is GAGVSQSPSNKVTEKGKDVELRCDPISGHTALYWYRQSLGQGLEFLIYFQGNSAPDKSGLPSDRFSAERTGGSVSTLTIQRTQQEDSAVYLCASSFSRGSGYNEQFFGPGTRLTVL.

The V gene is TRBV6-5, the J gene TRBJ1-3, with D uncertain. Looked up from germline, CDR1 is MNHEY and CDR2 is SVGAGI. Trimming stripped 6 bases from V and 4 bases from J, with 13 bases between. The CDR3 contains 14 residues. The CDR3 loop is CASRLGLTGNTIYF. The CDR3 DNA reads as TGTGCCAGCAGACTCGGACTGACAGGAAACACCATATATTTT.

The rearrangement links TRBV28 to TRBJ1-5; D remains unclear. The CDR3 loop spans 17 amino acids. The ends were cut back, 5 bases at V and 0 bases at J, with 17 bases in the middle. Germline values: CDR1 MDHEN, CDR2 SYDVKM. The DNA of the CDR3 is TGTGCCAGCAGTGCCTCGAGCCTGGGATATAGCAATCAGCCCCAGCATTTT. Its translation: CASSASSLGYSNQPQHF.

Here the CDR3 DNA reads TGTGCCAGCAGCTTGGGACTAGTTTGGTCCTACGAGCAGTACTTC. Translating gives CASSLGLVWSYEQYF. This chain joins TRBV7-2 and TRBJ2-7; 8 nucleotides line up with TRBD2. Germline-derived CDR1 and CDR2 are SGHTA and FQGNSA. Trimming at V came to 3 bases and at J to 1 base, leaving 5 bases not matched to a gene. The CDR3 length is 15 residues.

The V call is TRBV19, the J call TRBJ1-1, with D possibly matching TRBD1 (5 bases). Germline V CDR1 and CDR2: LNHDA, SQIVND (reference sequence). The CDR3 has 14 residues. V was pared by 4 bases and J by 0 bases, with 9 bases between. The CDR3 nucleotides are TGTGCCAGTAGTACCAGGGCGGTGAACACTGAAGCTTTCTTT. As protein: CASSTRAVNTEAFF. Supplemented by reference TRBV19 and TRBJ1-1, the full variable domain reads DGGITQSPKYLFRKEGQNVTLSCEQNLNHDAMYWYRQDPGQGLRLIYYSQIVNDFQKGDIAEGYSVSREKKESFPLTVTSAQKNPTAFYLCASSTRAVNTEAFFGQGTRLTVV.

This sequence joins TRBV5-6 and TRBJ1-1; D is uncertain. This CDR3 spans 13 amino acids. V lost 4 bases to trimming and J lost 5 bases, with 12 bases between them. Germline CDR1 is SGHDT and CDR2 is YYEEEE. CDR3 amino acids: CASSTTMETEAFF. CDR3 DNA sequence: TGTGCCAGCAGCACAACCATGGAGACTGAAGCTTTCTTT.

The chain is built from TRBV6-5 and TRBJ2-4, with D hard to call. V was cut by 8 bases and J by 8 bases, with 10 bases left in between. The germline V gene has CDR1 MNHEY and CDR2 SVGAGI. The length of the CDR3 is 11 residues. CDR3 bases: TGTGCCAGCTCCGAGTCGGACATTCAGTACTTC. Translating it yields CASSESDIQYF.

V is TRBV2 and J is TRBJ2-1; no clear D. Germline V gene lookup returns CDR1 SNHLY and CDR2 FYNNEI. The length of the CDR3 is 13 residues. Trimming removed 8 bases at V and 0 bases at J, with 8 bases between. The CDR3 loop reads CASQSRSYNEQFF. CDR3 nucleotide sequence: TGTGCCAGCCAGTCGCGCTCCTACAATGAGCAGTTCTTC.

The gene calls are TRBV7-2 and TRBJ2-3; maybe TRBD1 (6 bases). CDR1 is SGHTA and CDR2 is FQGNSA in the germline V gene. Between the trimmed V and J ends, which lost 1 base and 6 bases, there was a span of 17 bases. The CDR3 has 16 amino acids. The chain's CDR3 is CASSLGGWGQVDTQYF. CDR3 DNA sequence: TGTGCCAGCAGCTTAGGGGGCTGGGGGCAAGTGGATACGCAGTATTTT.

This chain connects TRBV12-5 to TRBJ2-5, with D possibly being TRBD1 (6 bases). This CDR3 comprises 13 residues. Germline CDR1 is LGHNT and CDR2 is FRNRAP. The V end was cut by 7 bases, the J end by 7 bases, with 16 bases between. The CDR3 here is CASAEDSFVTQYF. The CDR3 nucleotides are TGTGCTAGTGCCGAGGACAGTTTTGTGACCCAGTACTTC.

CDR3 sequence: CASSSPGSVGYTF. The CDR3, as DNA: TGTGCCAGCAGCTCGCCGGGTAGCGTTGGCTACACCTTC. The chain carries TRBV28 and TRBJ1-2, with no clear D. Looked up from germline, CDR1 is MDHEN and CDR2 is SYDVKM. Trimming cost V 6 bases and J 7 bases, with 15 bases left between them. The CDR3 length is 13 residues.

The rearrangement links TRBV19 to TRBJ2-1; D is unresolved. The CDR3 contains 16 residues. The germline V gene encodes CDR1 LNHDA and CDR2 SQIVND (reference sequence). The V end lost 4 bases, the J end lost 3 bases, and 16 bases lay between the germline ends. CDR3 in amino acids: CASSTRTLTVYNEQFF. CDR3 DNA: TGTGCCAGTAGTACACGGACGTTGACGGTCTACAATGAGCAGTTCTTC.

This clone showed up just once. The V gene is TRBV5-6, the J gene TRBJ2-7; D ambiguous. The CDR3 is 14 amino acids. Trimming removed 6 bases from V and 0 bases from J, with 13 bases in between. Germline V gene data show CDR1 as SGHDT and CDR2 as YYEEEE. The CDR3 loop is CASTLPGDSYEQYF. In DNA, the CDR3 is TGTGCCAGCACCCTGCCCGGCGACTCCTACGAGCAGTACTTC.

The V and J genes are TRBV28 and TRBJ1-1, with 8 bases that match TRBD1. V shed 2 bases, J shed 4 bases, and the junction held 9 bases outside the gene matches. Germline assignment: CDR1 MDHEN and CDR2 SYDVKM. The CDR3 runs to 16 residues. The CDR3 DNA follows: TGTGCCAGCAGTTTAATTCAGGGGGCAATGGGCACTGAAGCTTTCTTT. Translating it yields CASSLIQGAMGTEAFF.

V and J are TRBV6-1 and TRBJ2-5; TRBD2 might be the D (6 bases). Germline CDR1 is MNHNS and CDR2 is SASEGT. The CDR3 sequence is 12 residues long. The V and J ends lost 8 bases and 1 base respectively, with 8 bases between them. In DNA, the CDR3 is TGTGCCAGCGTAGCGGCCCAAGAGACCCAGTACTTC. Translation gives CASVAAQETQYF.

The rearrangement links TRBV4-2 to TRBJ2-1; 11 bases fit TRBD2. After removal of 1 base from V and 0 bases from J, the junction contained 8 bases not matched to a gene. The CDR3 consists of 19 residues. Germline V gene lookup returns CDR1 LGHNA and CDR2 YNFKEQ. DNA for the CDR3: TGTGCCAGCAGCCAAGTGGGACTAGCGGTTTCCCGCTCCTACAATGAGCAGTTCTTC. It yields the protein CASSQVGLAVSRSYNEQFF.

The chain links TRBV29-1 to TRBJ1-5; D call uncertain. Germline CDR1 and CDR2: SQVTM and ANQGSEA. The CDR3 consists of 13 residues. The V end was cut by 3 bases, the J end by 2 bases, with 8 bases between. The CDR3: CSVDDGGNQPQHF. CDR3 in DNA: TGCAGCGTTGATGACGGTGGCAATCAGCCCCAGCATTTT.

V and J are TRBV18 and TRBJ2-7; TRBD2 matches at 10 bases. V dropped 2 bases and J dropped 2; count of bases not matched to a gene: 3. Germline CDR1 reads KGHSH; CDR2 reads LQKENI. The CDR3 is 15 amino acids. The CDR3 nucleotides read TGTGCCAGCTCACCAGGTAGCGGGGGGACCTACGAGCAGTACTTC. This encodes CASSPGSGGTYEQYF.